Shown below are 17 T cell receptor beta chains from a single sample sequenced in a study of blood T cell repertoires in COVID-19. The method was immunoSEQ multiplex PCR; TCRdb's version includes in-frame clones alone and lacks a portion of them. This repertoire shows fewer than 400,000 clones, 70% to 90% found once; its top ten account for about 2.9%. The sample was peripheral blood. The receptors originated from a human donor in a cohort sampled during active COVID-19.

This chain connects TRBV11-2 to TRBJ2-1; TRBD1 matches 7 bases. This CDR3 has 17 residues. V was clipped by 3 bases and J by 3 bases; unmatched bases: 11. Germline V gene data show CDR1 as SGHAT and CDR2 as FQNNGV. The CDR3: CASSFTNRDRDYNEQFF. As DNA, the CDR3 is TGTGCCAGCAGCTTCACCAACCGGGACAGAGACTACAATGAGCAGTTCTTC.

The rearrangement joins TRBV5-6 to TRBJ2-5, with a weak D call TRBD2 (6 bases). V lost 4 bases to trimming and J lost 4 bases, with 14 bases between them. The CDR3 extends over 14 amino acids. Germline CDR1 reads SGHDT; CDR2 reads YYEEEE. The CDR3, as DNA: TGTGCCAGCAGCGAGATGGAGGGTCGAGAGACCCAGTACTTC. Residues: CASSEMEGRETQYF.

V is TRBV4-1 and J is TRBJ2-1, with 11 bases aligning to TRBD2. Germline trimming cut 2 bases from V and 1 base from J; bases unmatched to any gene: 7. This CDR3 has 18 amino acids. Germline CDR1 reads MGHRA; CDR2 reads YSYEKL. The CDR3 region has the DNA TGCGCCAGCAGCCAATCACCCCTAGCGGGGGGATCCTACAATGAGCAGTTCTTC. It codes for CASSQSPLAGGSYNEQFF.

This rearrangement joins TRBV5-6 to TRBJ2-1; D is uncertain. CDR1 SGHDT and CDR2 YYEEEE come from the germline V gene. V was pared by 0 bases and J by 6 bases, with 13 bases between. The CDR3 loop spans 15 amino acids. CDR3 loop: CASSLDRTFFNEQFF. CDR3 in DNA: TGTGCCAGCAGCTTGGACAGAACCTTTTTCAATGAGCAGTTCTTC.

This clone was observed a single time. V gene TRBV9 combines with J gene TRBJ2-7; D gene ambiguous. Germline CDR1 SGDLS, CDR2 YYNGEE. The CDR3 sequence is 13 residues long. V shed 0 bases and J shed 3 bases, with 7 bases lying between them. This CDR3 reads CASSVAPNYEQYF. The CDR3 coding sequence is TGTGCCAGCAGCGTAGCCCCCAACTACGAGCAGTACTTC.

The chain uses TRBV6-5 and TRBJ2-7; no definite D call. V gave up 2 bases and J gave up 0 bases, with 8 bases separating them. Germline CDR1 is MNHEY and CDR2 is SVGAGI. The CDR3 has 14 amino acids. The CDR3 protein is CASSYDSRSYEQYF. For the CDR3, the DNA is TGTGCCAGCAGTTACGACTCCCGCTCCTACGAGCAGTACTTC.

The V call is TRBV4-1, the J call TRBJ1-6; D is undetermined. V gave up 0 bases and J gave up 5 bases, with 8 bases separating them. The CDR3 is 15 amino acids. Per the germline V gene, CDR1 is MGHRA and CDR2 is YSYEKL. CDR3 coding DNA: TGCGCCAGCAGCCAAGAACGACAAGATAATTCACCCCTCCACTTT. Protein sequence: CASSQERQDNSPLHF.

J is TRBJ2-1 and V is TRBV30, with D unresolved. Between the trimmed V and J ends, which lost 3 bases and 8 bases, there was a span of 17 bases. CDR3 size: 14 residues. In germline, CDR1 is GTSNPN, CDR2 SVGIG (reference sequence). CDR3 DNA sequence: TGTGCCTGGAGACGGCGGCCGGAAACGGATGAGCAGTTCTTC. Its translation is CAWRRRPETDEQFF. Drawing the rest from reference TRBV30 and TRBJ2-1, the complete variable domain is SQTIHQWPATLVQPVGSPLSLECTVEGTSNPNLYWYRQAAGRGLQLLFYSVGIGQISSEVPQNLSASRPQDRQFILSSKKLLLSDSGFYLCAWRRRPETDEQFFGPGTRLTVL.

The chain recombines TRBV2 with TRBJ1-4; tentative D call: TRBD1 (5 bases). V was clipped by 3 bases and J by 8 bases, with 13 bases between them. Per the germline V gene, CDR1 is SNHLY and CDR2 is FYNNEI. The CDR3 extends over 14 amino acids. The CDR3, as DNA: TGTGCCAGCAGTGACGGACGAAAGGGGGAAAAACTGTTTTTT. Translated: CASSDGRKGEKLFF.

V gene TRBV28 combines with J gene TRBJ2-2; perhaps TRBD1 as D (6 bases). V was shortened by 10 bases and J by 4 bases, with 19 bases between the two germline ends. The CDR3 covers 15 residues. Germline lookup yields CDR1 MDHEN and CDR2 SYDVKM. The CDR3 DNA reads as TGTGCCATCTCGCTAAGGGGGTGGGGCACCGGGGAGCTGTTTTTT. Translated, it gives CAISLRGWGTGELFF.

This clone was seen a single time. V gene TRBV7-9 combines with J gene TRBJ2-3; 8 nucleotides match TRBD1. CDR3 length equals 16 residues. The junction had 6 bases not matched to a gene; V was cut back by 2 bases and J by 2 bases. CDR1 and CDR2 from the germline V gene are SEHNR and FQNEAQ (reference sequence). CDR3 in amino acids: CASSLYQGALTDTQYF. CDR3 in DNA: TGTGCCAGCAGCTTATACCAGGGGGCCCTCACAGATACGCAGTATTTT.

This rearrangement joins TRBV27 to TRBJ2-7; TRBD2 matches at 9 bases. The V segment lost 4 bases and the J segment 6 bases; nucleotides outside the gene matches: 7. CDR1 is MNHEY, CDR2 SMNVEV, per germline (reference sequence). The CDR3 runs to 14 residues. The CDR3 DNA is TGTGCCAGCAGTTCGACTAGCGGCTCGGGCGAGCAGTACTTC. Translating gives CASSSTSGSGEQYF.

J is TRBJ1-4 and V is TRBV6-5; D is perhaps TRBD1 (5 bases). The CDR3 sequence is 14 residues long. Germline V CDR1 and CDR2: MNHEY, SVGAGI. V gave up 5 bases and J gave up 8 bases, with 15 bases separating them. DNA of the CDR3: TGTGCCAGCAGTCAAACCAGGGTGGGGGAAAAACTGTTTTTT. It specifies CASSQTRVGEKLFF.

This chain links TRBV5-1 with TRBJ1-1, with 9 nucleotides matching TRBD1. The trim removed 5 bases at V and 4 bases at J, leaving 6 bases unmatched. Germline V CDR1 and CDR2: SGHRS, YFSETQ. The CDR3 length is 14 residues. CDR3 residues: CASSTGGPGTEAFF. CDR3 DNA: TGCGCCAGCAGTACAGGGGGCCCGGGCACTGAAGCTTTCTTT. The complete variable domain, with remaining parts taken from reference TRBV5-1 and TRBJ1-1, reads KAGVTQTPRYLIKTRGQQVTLSCSPISGHRSVSWYQQTPGQGLQFLFEYFSETQRNKGNFPGRFSGRQFSNSRSEMNVSTLELGDSALYLCASSTGGPGTEAFFGQGTRLTVV.

The J gene is TRBJ1-1, the V gene TRBV6-5, with D possibly TRBD1 on 5 matching bases. The CDR3 is 15 amino acids. Germline CDR1 and CDR2: MNHEY and SVGAGI. The ends were cut back, 6 bases at V and 5 bases at J, with 19 bases in the middle. CDR3 protein: CASRNTGGKGTEAFF. In nucleotides, the CDR3 is TGTGCCAGCAGGAATACGGGGGGAAAAGGTACTGAAGCTTTCTTT.

The V and J genes are TRBV4-1 and TRBJ2-1, with D possibly matching TRBD1 (6 bases). Germline CDR1 and CDR2: MGHRA and YSYEKL. With 0 bases removed from V and 4 bases from J, the gap between germline ends came to 7 bases. The CDR3 has 14 amino acids. CDR3 coding DNA: TGCGCCAGCAGCCAAGAAGACAGGTACAATGAGCAGTTCTTC. This codes for CASSQEDRYNEQFF.

CDR3 residues: CASSVGGPYEQYF. The CDR3 DNA follows: TGTGCCAGCAGCGTAGGAGGCCCCTACGAGCAGTACTTC. The V and J genes are TRBV9 and TRBJ2-7; D call uncertain. The length of the CDR3 is 13 residues. Germline CDR1 SGDLS, CDR2 YYNGEE. The V gene lost 0 bases and the J gene lost 2 bases, with 6 bases spanning the gap.